These 31 T cell receptor beta chains were all obtained from the same sample, sequenced in a study of T cell responses to AZD1222 COVID-19 vaccine (dated by TCRdb to about 2021). Library generation was performed with the immunoSEQ multiplex PCR assay. TCRdb took this table from immuneACCESS and kept in-frame rearrangements with V and J called. Such tables lack part of the clones; where checked against another copy, unresolved V genes explain under half of the gap, and the rest is unexplained. The sample records about 150,000 clones, approximately 91% of which are singletons. Less than 1.5% of the sample comes from the top ten. The sample's time point label is to be understood as: about 28 days (+/-7) after the second vaccine dose. Sequencing used peripheral blood, obtained 28 days after the second AZD1222 dose. The source of these receptors is an adult who received the AZD1222 COVID-19 vaccine.

This clone was counted once. The J gene is TRBJ2-7, the V gene TRBV18; maybe TRBD2 (5 bases). The CDR3 sequence is 13 residues long. Trimming took 1 base from V and 6 from J, leaving 10 bases between them. Looked up from germline, CDR1 is KGHSH and CDR2 is LQKENI. As DNA, the CDR3 is TGTGCCAGCTCACCACTCCGGGGTGGCGAGCAGTACTTC. Protein sequence: CASSPLRGGEQYF. The full variable domain, its missing parts supplied by reference TRBV18 and TRBJ2-7, is NAGVMQNPRHLVRRRGQEARLRCSPMKGHSHVYWYRQLPEEGLKFMVYLQKENIIDESGMPKERFSAEFPKEGPSILRIQQVVRGDSAAYFCASSPLRGGEQYFGPGTRLTVT.

J is TRBJ2-2 and V is TRBV9; 10 nucleotides line up with TRBD1. Unmatched junction bases numbered 8, after V lost 3 bases and J lost 6 bases. Looked up from germline, CDR1 is SGDLS and CDR2 is YYNGEE. The CDR3 runs to 16 residues. CDR3 region: CASSGGQGDLPGELFF. In nucleotides, the CDR3 is TGTGCCAGCAGCGGTGGACAGGGGGATTTGCCCGGGGAGCTGTTTTTT.

This sequence joins TRBV11-2 and TRBJ1-2, with D possibly being TRBD1 (5 bases). Trimming removed 11 bases at V and 5 bases at J, with 18 bases between. The length of the CDR3 is 13 residues. Per germline, CDR1 SGHAT and CDR2 FQNNGV. CDR3 nucleotide sequence: TGTGCCGCGGGTGCCCCCGGGGGTTATGGCTACACCTTC. This codes for CAAGAPGGYGYTF. Full variable domain (remainder filled in from reference TRBV11-2 and TRBJ1-2): EAGVAQSPRYKIIEKRQSVAFWCNPISGHATLYWYQQILGQGPKLLIQFQNNGVVDDSQLPKDRFSAERLKGVDSTLKIQPAKLEDSAVYLCAAGAPGGYGYTFGSGTRLTVV.

The genes are TRBV19 and TRBJ1-4; 8 bases line up with TRBD1. CDR3 length: 16 amino acids. Germline-derived CDR1 and CDR2 are LNHDA and SQIVND (reference sequence). The J segment lost 4 bases and the V segment lost 4 bases, leaving 8 bases of the junction unmatched. CDR3 coding DNA: TGTGCCAGTAGTACCCGACGGACAGGGAATAATGAAAAACTGTTTTTT. It specifies CASSTRRTGNNEKLFF.

The V and J genes are TRBV3-1 (or the pseudogene TRBV3-2) and TRBJ2-7, with a weak D call TRBD2 (5 bases). V lost 4 bases, J lost 3 bases, and 13 bases lay in between. Germline V CDR1 and CDR2: LGHDT, YNNKEL (reference sequence). The CDR3 spans 14 residues. The CDR3 loop reads CASSRTLGIYEQYF. The CDR3 bases are TGTGCCAGCAGCCGGACTTTAGGGATCTACGAGCAGTACTTC.

The chain couples TRBV7-3 to TRBJ1-1; 7 nucleotides align to TRBD1. J was trimmed by 11 bases and V by 5 bases; bases with no gene match: 8. CDR1 is SGHTA, CDR2 FQGTGA, per germline. CDR3 length: 12 residues. The CDR3 nucleotides are TGTGCCAGCAGCCCTCCGGACAGGTCGGCTTTCTTT. Its translation: CASSPPDRSAFF.

The chain employs TRBV4-2 and TRBJ2-3, with D possibly being TRBD1 or TRBD2 (5 bases each). Germline V lookup: CDR1 LGHNA, CDR2 YNFKEQ. V gave up 1 base and J gave up 0 bases, with 8 bases separating them. CDR3 length: 15 residues. The CDR3: CASSQGGGSTDTQYF. The CDR3 nucleotides read TGTGCCAGCAGCCAAGGGGGCGGGAGCACAGATACGCAGTATTTT.

This rearrangement joins TRBV4-3 to TRBJ1-1; D may be TRBD1 (5 bases). Germline CDR1 LGHNA, CDR2 YSLEER. This CDR3 spans 14 amino acids. Trimming took 6 bases from V and 7 from J, leaving 18 bases between them. Here the CDR3 DNA reads TGCGCCAGCAGTCCGAGTAGGTCGGGGGTTGAAGCTTTCTTT. Protein product: CASSPSRSGVEAFF.

This clone appeared a single time. CDR3 amino acids: CASSDTGGLGNIQYF. CDR3 in DNA: TGTGCCAGCAGCGACACCGGGGGGCTCGGAAACATTCAGTACTTC. The rearrangement uses TRBV9 and TRBJ2-4; D may be TRBD2 (7 bases). The CDR3 loop spans 15 amino acids. Trimming pared 3 bases from V and 6 bases from J, leaving 16 bases between. The germline CDR1 and CDR2 sequences are SGDLS and YYNGEE.

The chain joins TRBV18 to TRBJ2-7, with 11 bases matching TRBD2. The CDR3 has 14 amino acids. From germline, CDR1 is KGHSH and CDR2 LQKENI. Germline trimming cut 3 bases from V and 3 bases from J; bases unmatched to any gene: 1. CDR3 coding DNA: TGTGCCAGCTCACCGGGACTAGCGGACTACGAGCAGTACTTC. Its translation is CASSPGLADYEQYF.

The chain recombines TRBV9 with TRBJ2-1; TRBD1 aligns across 10 bases. Germline V gene lookup returns CDR1 SGDLS and CDR2 YYNGEE. The V and J ends lost 0 bases and 5 bases, in that order; junction bases with no gene match: 5. The CDR3 consists of 16 residues. The DNA of the CDR3 is TGTGCCAGCAGCGTAGATCGGGACAGGGGAAACAATGAGCAGTTCTTC. Protein: CASSVDRDRGNNEQFF.

This clone was observed at least ten times. CDR3 in DNA: TGTGCCAGCAGTGGGGGGGCCGGCACTGAAGCTTTCTTT. This codes for CASSGGAGTEAFF. The V and J genes are TRBV2 and TRBJ1-1; possible D gene TRBD1, 6 bases. The CDR3 spans 13 residues. V lost 4 bases, J lost 4 bases, and 10 bases lay in between. The germline V gene encodes CDR1 SNHLY and CDR2 FYNNEI.

This clone was observed a few times. The genes are TRBV2 and TRBJ2-3; either TRBD1 or TRBD2 may supply D (5 bases each). The CDR3 is 16 residues long. Trimming cost V 2 bases and J 2 bases, with 14 bases left between them. The V gene's germline CDR1 is SNHLY and CDR2 FYNNEI. CDR3 in amino acids: CASSELRGANTDTQYF. The CDR3 DNA sequence: TGTGCCAGCAGTGAATTGAGGGGAGCGAACACAGATACGCAGTATTTT.

This clone was recorded only once. The chain uses TRBV5-4 and TRBJ2-2, with D perhaps matching TRBD1 (6 bases). V dropped 7 bases and J dropped 0 bases, with 7 bases sitting between them. Germline lookup yields CDR1 SGHNT and CDR2 YYREEE (reference sequence). The CDR3 has 13 residues. Here the CDR3 reads CASRDTNTGELFF. The DNA of the CDR3 is TGTGCCAGCCGGGACACGAACACCGGGGAGCTGTTTTTT.

The CDR3 DNA is TGTGCCAGCAGTAGGACCAATAATTCACCCCTCCACTTT. Translation gives CASSRTNNSPLHF. The chain carries TRBV6-5 and TRBJ1-6; D remains unclear. V was pared by 5 bases and J by 5 bases, with 7 bases between. The CDR3 sequence is 13 residues long. CDR1 MNHEY and CDR2 SVGAGI come from the germline V gene.

The rearrangement joins TRBV20-1 to TRBJ2-3; 7 positions match TRBD2. Germline V gene lookup returns CDR1 DFQATT and CDR2 SNEGSKA (reference sequence). This CDR3 region has 15 residues. V was clipped by 3 bases and J by 3 bases; unmatched bases: 9. CDR3 protein: CSASALAGVTDTQYF. CDR3 DNA sequence: TGCAGTGCTAGTGCTCTGGCGGGAGTGACAGATACGCAGTATTTT.

The DNA for the CDR3 is TGTGCCAGCAGCTTGGAAGGGGCAATGCCCTATAATTCACCCCTCCACTTT. This codes for CASSLEGAMPYNSPLHF. The J gene is TRBJ1-6, the V gene TRBV5-5; a possible D gene is TRBD1 (5 bases). Trimming cost V 0 bases and J 2 bases, with 12 bases left between them. CDR1 and CDR2 from the germline V gene are SGHKS and YYEKEE (reference sequence). This CDR3 has 17 residues. Supplemented by reference TRBV5-5 and TRBJ1-6, the full variable domain reads DAGVTQSPTHLIKTRGQQVTLRCSPISGHKSVSWYQQVLGQGPQFIFQYYEKEERGRGNFPDRFSARQFPNYSSELNVNALLLGDSALYLCASSLEGAMPYNSPLHFGNGTRLTVT.

V and J are TRBV25-1 and TRBJ1-3; no firm D call. CDR3 size: 11 residues. Germline CDR1 reads MGHDK; CDR2 reads SYGVNS. V dropped 8 bases and J dropped 6 bases, with 8 bases sitting between them. The CDR3 protein is CASSSSNTIYF. In DNA, the CDR3 is TGTGCCAGCTCATCGTCAAACACCATATATTTT.

This chain links TRBV12-3 or TRBV12-4 with TRBJ2-7; no definite D call. The CDR3 extends over 12 amino acids. V was shortened by 3 bases and J by 10 bases, with 13 bases between the two germline ends. The CDR3 loop reads CASSFGPSYQYF. CDR3 bases: TGTGCCAGCAGTTTTGGTCCGTCCTACCAGTACTTC.

The chain couples TRBV7-2 to TRBJ1-2, with 7 bases matching TRBD1. Trimming at V came to 1 base and at J to 8 bases, leaving 13 bases not matched to a gene. This CDR3 spans 16 amino acids. Germline values: CDR1 SGHTA, CDR2 FQGNSA. This CDR3 is CASSLGSGRGARGYTF. The CDR3 DNA sequence: TGTGCCAGCAGCTTAGGTTCGGGCAGGGGGGCGCGAGGCTACACCTTC.

The chain has TRBV3-1 (or the pseudogene TRBV3-2) and TRBJ2-2, with TRBD2 identical over 8 bases. This CDR3 has 16 amino acids. Germline V gene sequence: CDR1 LGHDT, CDR2 YNNKEL (reference sequence). V was pared by 6 bases and J by 5 bases, with 11 bases of the junction left unmatched. DNA of the CDR3: TGTGCCAGCAGACGATCAGGGCCTAGCGGGACCGGGGAGCTGTTTTTT. This codes for CASRRSGPSGTGELFF.

The V call is TRBV20-1, the J call TRBJ1-1; D uncertain. Germline loops: CDR1 DFQATT, CDR2 SNEGSKA (reference sequence). The CDR3 consists of 11 residues. V was shortened by 4 bases and J by 0 bases, with 3 bases between the two germline ends. CDR3 sequence: CSAKLNTEAFF. DNA of the CDR3: TGCAGTGCTAAACTGAACACTGAAGCTTTCTTT.

In this sample, this clone turned up a few times. The CDR3 here is CASSNPREHTGELFF. DNA for the CDR3: TGTGCCAGCAGCAACCCGAGAGAGCACACCGGGGAGCTGTTTTTT. The J gene is TRBJ2-2, the V gene TRBV5-8; D remains ambiguous. Germline V CDR1 and CDR2: SGHTS, YDEGEE. The CDR3 is 15 residues long. V was clipped by 4 bases and J by 3 bases, with 13 bases between them.

The chain joins TRBV2 to TRBJ1-5, with a tentative D call TRBD1 (6 bases). From germline, CDR1 is SNHLY and CDR2 FYNNEI. Trimming took 3 bases from V and 5 from J, leaving 14 bases between them. This CDR3 has 15 amino acids. The CDR3: CASSDGSGGYQPQHF. The CDR3, as DNA: TGTGCCAGCAGTGATGGGTCGGGGGGCTATCAGCCCCAGCATTTT. The full variable domain, in which reference TRBV2 and TRBJ1-5 provide the parts outside the CDR3, is EPEVTQTPSHQVTQMGQEVILRCVPISNHLYFYWYRQILGQKVEFLVSFYNNEISEKSEIFDDQFSVERPDGSNFTLKIRSTKLEDSAMYFCASSDGSGGYQPQHFGDGTRLSIL.

The rearrangement uses TRBV28 and TRBJ1-5; possibly TRBD1 for D (5 bases). The CDR3 has 14 amino acids. V lost 6 bases and J 5 bases, leaving 14 bases between the germline ends. The germline gives CDR1 MDHEN, CDR2 SYDVKM. Here the CDR3 reads CASRDLRGDQPQHF. In nucleotides, the CDR3 is TGTGCCAGCAGGGACCTTCGGGGGGATCAGCCCCAGCATTTT.

The rearrangement joins TRBV23-1 to TRBJ2-5; the D gene is possibly TRBD1 (6 bases). TRBV23-1 is identified as an open reading frame with a role that is uncertain. With 8 bases removed from V and 4 bases from J, the gap between germline ends came to 26 bases. The CDR3 totals 17 residues. As DNA, the CDR3 is TGCGCCAGCCCAAGGGGCATTATCGGACAGAGGGTAGAGACCCAGTACTTC. Its translation is CASPRGIIGQRVETQYF.

The chain employs TRBV7-9 and TRBJ1-6; no clear D gene. The V gene lost 5 bases and the J gene lost 7 bases, with 15 bases spanning the gap. From germline, CDR1 is SEHNR and CDR2 FQNEAQ (reference sequence). CDR3 length: 15 amino acids. CDR3 loop: CASSPGTDGNSPLHF. The CDR3 DNA sequence: TGTGCCAGCAGCCCAGGCACAGACGGGAATTCACCCCTCCACTTT.

This chain uses TRBV2 with TRBJ2-7, with unresolved D. V shed 7 bases and J shed 0 bases, with 13 bases lying between them. Germline V gene data show CDR1 as SNHLY and CDR2 as FYNNEI. This CDR3 is 14 amino acids long. DNA of the CDR3: TGTGCCAGCAAGGGCCTGGTGAGCTCCTACGAGCAGTACTTC. Amino acid sequence: CASKGLVSSYEQYF.

This clone is a singleton in its sample. This chain links TRBV19 with TRBJ1-3, with 7 nucleotides matching TRBD1. Germline assignment: CDR1 LNHDA and CDR2 SQIVND (reference sequence). V dropped 3 bases and J dropped 0; count of bases not matched to a gene: 14. CDR3 size: 19 residues. CDR3 DNA sequence: TGTGCCAGTAGTATCCCTCGAGGGACAGTTCTTTCCTCTGGAAACACCATATATTTT. Encoded protein: CASSIPRGTVLSSGNTIYF.

This clone occurred a few times. This chain links TRBV27 with TRBJ1-4, with no clear D. The V and J ends lost 2 bases and 8 bases respectively, with 12 bases between them. Germline loops: CDR1 MNHEY, CDR2 SMNVEV (reference sequence). The CDR3 contains 14 residues. The CDR3 spells CASSLVGISEKLFF. The CDR3 nucleotides read TGTGCCAGCAGTTTAGTTGGGATAAGCGAAAAACTGTTTTTT.

V usage is TRBV7-2 and J usage is TRBJ2-5; D not certain. CDR1 is SGHTA, CDR2 FQGNSA, per germline. The CDR3 consists of 13 residues. V gave up 2 bases and J gave up 2 bases, with 6 bases separating them. CDR3 in amino acids: CASSLRWQETQYF. DNA for the CDR3: TGTGCCAGCAGCTTAAGGTGGCAAGAGACCCAGTACTTC.